This T cell receptor (beta chain) comes out of a study of blood T cell repertoires in COVID-19. Turning to the study itself: Acute-phase and convalescent COVID-19 samples originated in the United States, Italy and Spain. PBMCs, B-cell-depleted T cells, or T cells were the source of the cDNA or gDNA that made up the material.

The repertoire was sequenced with immunoSEQ multiplex PCR; TCRdb's copy has only in-frame clones and lacks some. Of 150,000 to 200,000 clones listed, 80% to 90% are singletons. Looked up from germline, CDR1 is MNHEY and CDR2 is SVGAGI. The CDR3 consists of 13 residues. Trimming took off 6 bases at V and 4 bases at J, with 13 bases between the two ends. The chain employs TRBV6-5 and TRBJ2-7; a possible D gene is TRBD1 (6 bases). The receptor's source is a man aged 18 to 30 who had recovered from COVID-19. Sequencing used peripheral blood. The CDR3 protein is CASRPDRIYEQYF. The CDR3 nucleotides read TGTGCCAGCAGGCCCGACAGGATATACGAGCAGTACTTC.